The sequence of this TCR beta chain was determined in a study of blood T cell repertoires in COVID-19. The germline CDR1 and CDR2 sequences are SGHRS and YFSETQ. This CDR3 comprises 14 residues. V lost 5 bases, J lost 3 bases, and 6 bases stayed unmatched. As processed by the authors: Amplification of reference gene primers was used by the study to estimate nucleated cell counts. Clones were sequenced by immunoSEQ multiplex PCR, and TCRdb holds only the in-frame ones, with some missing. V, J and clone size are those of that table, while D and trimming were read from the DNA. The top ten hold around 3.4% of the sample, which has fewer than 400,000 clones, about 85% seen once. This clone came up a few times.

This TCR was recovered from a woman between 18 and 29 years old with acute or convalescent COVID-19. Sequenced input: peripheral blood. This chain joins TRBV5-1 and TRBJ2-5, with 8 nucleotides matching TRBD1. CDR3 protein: CASRKIQGEETQYF. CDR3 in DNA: TGCGCCAGCAGGAAAATACAGGGGGAAGAGACCCAGTACTTC. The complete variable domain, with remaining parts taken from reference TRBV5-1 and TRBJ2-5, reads KAGVTQTPRYLIKTRGQQVTLSCSPISGHRSVSWYQQTPGQGLQFLFEYFSETQRNKGNFPGRFSGRQFSNSRSEMNVSTLELGDSALYLCASRKIQGEETQYFGPGTRLLVL.